These 16 T cell receptor beta chains originate from one sample sequenced in a study of CD8 T cells in ankylosing spondylitis. Via MiXCR, TCRdb re-called the 5' RACE reads, giving one row per CDR3 protein. The table records about 160,000 distinct CDR3 sequences, just over 9.5% of them present only once. Sequencing was carried out using blood, either unsorted or a sorted T cell fraction (not recorded which). These receptors came from a female donor with ankylosing spondylitis or in good health (not recorded which).

This clonotype has only a few counts. V gene TRBV10-3 combines with J gene TRBJ2-7; D is uncertain. Germline values: CDR1 ENHRY, CDR2 SYGVKD. The CDR3 covers 14 residues. Trimming removed 2 bases from V and 4 bases from J, with 12 bases in between. The chain's CDR3 is CAISEPDRVYEQYF. The CDR3 DNA reads TGTGCCATCAGTGAGCCCGACCGTGTATACGAGCAGTACTTC.

The rearrangement links TRBV15 to TRBJ2-3, with a possible D match to TRBD1 (6 bases). CDR1 is LNHNV and CDR2 is YYDKDF in the germline V gene (reference sequence). The CDR3 sequence is 13 residues long. Trimming removed 5 bases from V and 4 bases from J, with 10 bases in between. The CDR3 DNA is TGTGCCACCAGCGTCAAGGGGGCAGATACGCAGTATTTT. Protein product: CATSVKGADTQYF.

The sample holds many counts of this clonotype. The chain couples TRBV11-2 to TRBJ2-3; 11 bases are a match to TRBD2. The ends lost 2 bases at V and 6 bases at J; junction bases unmatched: 7. This CDR3 has 16 residues. Looked up from germline, CDR1 is SGHAT and CDR2 is FQNNGV. The CDR3 DNA reads TGTGCCAGCAGCTTATTTAGCGGGAGGGCAGAGGATACGCAGTATTTT. Amino acid sequence: CASSLFSGRAEDTQYF. The full variable domain, its missing parts supplied by reference TRBV11-2 and TRBJ2-3, is EAGVAQSPRYKIIEKRQSVAFWCNPISGHATLYWYQQILGQGPKLLIQFQNNGVVDDSQLPKDRFSAERLKGVDSTLKIQPAKLEDSAVYLCASSLFSGRAEDTQYFGPGTRLTVL.

This clonotype was counted ten times or more. This chain uses TRBV29-1 with TRBJ1-2; possible D gene TRBD1, 6 bases. The V end lost 4 bases, the J end lost 7 bases, and 13 bases lay between the germline ends. The CDR3 consists of 12 residues. The germline gives CDR1 SQVTM, CDR2 ANQGSEA. The CDR3: CSVVQGNGGYTF. The CDR3 region has the DNA TGCAGCGTTGTCCAGGGGAATGGTGGCTACACCTTC.

This clonotype was detected a few times. The chain links TRBV24-1 to TRBJ2-2, with TRBD1 identical over 7 bases. Germline V lookup: CDR1 KGHDR, CDR2 SFDVKD. The CDR3 contains 14 residues. Unmatched junction bases numbered 4, after V lost 3 bases and J lost 7 bases. Written as DNA, the CDR3 is TGTGCCACCAGTGATCACACAGGGGACGGGGAGCTGTTTTTT. It is translated as CATSDHTGDGELFF.

The table lists this clonotype with many counts. The rearrangement joins TRBV4-3 to TRBJ2-1, with a weak D call TRBD1 (6 bases). Between the trimmed V and J ends, which lost 2 bases and 8 bases, there was a span of 22 bases. The V gene's germline CDR1 is LGHNA and CDR2 YSLEER. The CDR3 totals 17 residues. In DNA form, the CDR3 reads TGCGCCAGCAGCCAAAATGACCCGACAGGCCCTGGGGATGAGCAGTTCTTC. It specifies CASSQNDPTGPGDEQFF.

This clonotype was seen a few times. The rearrangement uses TRBV5-4 and TRBJ2-1; 7 nucleotides agree with TRBD1. The germline V gene has CDR1 SGHNT and CDR2 YYREEE (reference sequence). The ends lost 4 bases at V and 5 bases at J; junction bases unmatched: 3. The CDR3 sequence is 13 residues long. CDR3 DNA sequence: TGTGCCAGCAGCGAAACAGGGGACAATGAGCAGTTCTTC. It encodes CASSETGDNEQFF.

This clonotype was detected a few times. The rearrangement joins TRBV29-1 to TRBJ2-7; 9 bases line up with TRBD1. V shed 7 bases and J 2 bases; nucleotides not matched to a gene: 6. The CDR3 has 13 residues. In germline, CDR1 is SQVTM, CDR2 ANQGSEA. CDR3 loop: CSARDRDTYEQYF. CDR3 bases: TGCAGCGCCCGGGACAGGGATACCTACGAGCAGTACTTC.

This sequence joins TRBV7-6 and TRBJ2-2, with TRBD2 identical over 12 bases. Germline V CDR1 and CDR2: SGHVS, FNYEAQ. The CDR3 is 16 amino acids. After removal of 1 base from V and 5 bases from J, the junction contained 2 bases not matched to a gene. CDR3 DNA sequence: TGTGCCAGCAGCTTAGTGACTAGCGGGAGTACCGGGGAGCTGTTTTTT. Protein: CASSLVTSGSTGELFF. The full variable domain, completed using reference TRBV7-6 and TRBJ2-2, is GAGVSQSPRYKVTKRGQDVALRCDPISGHVSLYWYRQALGQGPEFLTYFNYEAQQDKSGLPNDRFSAERPEGSISTLTIQRTEQRDSAMYRCASSLVTSGSTGELFFGEGSRLTVL.

This clonotype showed up just a few times. The V gene is TRBV6-2 or TRBV6-3, the J gene TRBJ2-7; possible D gene TRBD1, 6 bases. V was cut by 6 bases and J by 2 bases, with 29 bases left in between. Germline loops: CDR1 MNHEY, CDR2 SVGEGT. This CDR3 comprises 19 residues. The CDR3 reads CASSDFLTGHTRPPYEQYF. CDR3 nucleotides: TGTGCCAGCAGCGACTTCCTCACGGGACACACCAGGCCTCCCTACGAGCAGTACTTC.

This clonotype was observed a few times. The V call is TRBV19, the J call TRBJ2-1, with 10 nucleotides matching TRBD2. This CDR3 region has 16 residues. V shed 5 bases, J shed 2 bases, and the junction held 6 bases outside the gene matches. Germline V gene sequence: CDR1 LNHDA, CDR2 SQIVND (reference sequence). This CDR3 reads CASSYSAGGPYNEQFF. The DNA of the CDR3 is TGTGCCAGTAGTTATTCAGCGGGAGGGCCCTACAATGAGCAGTTCTTC. Looking up the rest from reference TRBV19 and TRBJ2-1 gives the full variable domain: DGGITQSPKYLFRKEGQNVTLSCEQNLNHDAMYWYRQDPGQGLRLIYYSQIVNDFQKGDIAEGYSVSREKKESFPLTVTSAQKNPTAFYLCASSYSAGGPYNEQFFGPGTRLTVL.

This clonotype showed up many times. The chain carries TRBV7-9 and TRBJ2-2; D unresolved. The V gene's germline CDR1 is SEHNR and CDR2 FQNEAQ (reference sequence). This CDR3 has 11 amino acids. V lost 4 bases, J lost 7 bases, and 4 bases lay in between. The CDR3 region has the DNA TGTGCCAGCAGCTCCAGCGGGGAGCTGTTTTTT. This gives the protein CASSSSGELFF.

There are many counts of this clonotype. The rearrangement joins TRBV9 to TRBJ1-3; no clear D gene. This CDR3 spans 12 amino acids. The germline V gene has CDR1 SGDLS and CDR2 YYNGEE. Trimming took 3 bases from V and 1 from J, leaving 2 bases between them. CDR3 sequence reads: CASSGSGNTIYF. The CDR3 DNA reads TGTGCCAGCAGCGGATCTGGAAACACCATATATTTT.

This clonotype was detected a few times. The rearrangement uses TRBV23-1 and TRBJ1-6; 9 nucleotides match TRBD1. TRBV23-1 is treated as an ORF (open reading frame) with a function not yet certain. The CDR3 spans 15 residues. V trimming: 3 bases; J trimming: 10 bases; junction bases outside the gene matches: 7. CDR3: CASSHSDRGGSPLHF. The CDR3 DNA follows: TGCGCCAGCAGTCATTCGGACAGGGGCGGATCACCCCTCCACTTT.

This sequence joins TRBV7-6 and TRBJ1-5; 7 bases are shared with TRBD1. Germline CDR1 reads SGHVS; CDR2 reads FNYEAQ. This CDR3 contains 15 residues. V was pared by 4 bases and J by 6 bases, with 9 bases of the junction left unmatched. CDR3 in amino acids: CASSSYRGPGQPQHF. Here the CDR3 DNA reads TGTGCCAGCAGCTCCTACAGGGGTCCGGGTCAGCCCCAGCATTTT.

The chain combines TRBV9 with TRBJ2-1, with D possibly matching TRBD2 (6 bases). CDR1 is SGDLS, CDR2 YYNGEE, per germline. The CDR3 is 13 amino acids. Trimming left V 6 bases short and J 7 bases short, with 14 bases between. This CDR3 is CASNAGRSNEQFF. CDR3 nucleotides: TGTGCCAGCAACGCGGGACGATCAAATGAGCAGTTCTTC.